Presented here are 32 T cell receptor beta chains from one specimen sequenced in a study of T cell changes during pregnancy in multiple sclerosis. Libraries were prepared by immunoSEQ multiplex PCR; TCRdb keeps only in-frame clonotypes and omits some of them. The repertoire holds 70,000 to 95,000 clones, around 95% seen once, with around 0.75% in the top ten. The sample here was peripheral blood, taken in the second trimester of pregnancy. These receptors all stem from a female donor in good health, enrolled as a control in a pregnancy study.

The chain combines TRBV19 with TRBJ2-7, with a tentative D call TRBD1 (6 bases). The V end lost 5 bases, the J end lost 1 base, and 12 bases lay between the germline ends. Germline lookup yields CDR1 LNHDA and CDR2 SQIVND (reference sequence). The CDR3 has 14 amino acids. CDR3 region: CASSRDILSYEQYF. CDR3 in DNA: TGTGCCAGTAGTCGGGACATACTTTCCTACGAGCAGTACTTC. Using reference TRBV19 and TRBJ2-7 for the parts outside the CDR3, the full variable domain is DGGITQSPKYLFRKEGQNVTLSCEQNLNHDAMYWYRQDPGQGLRLIYYSQIVNDFQKGDIAEGYSVSREKKESFPLTVTSAQKNPTAFYLCASSRDILSYEQYFGPGTRLTVT.

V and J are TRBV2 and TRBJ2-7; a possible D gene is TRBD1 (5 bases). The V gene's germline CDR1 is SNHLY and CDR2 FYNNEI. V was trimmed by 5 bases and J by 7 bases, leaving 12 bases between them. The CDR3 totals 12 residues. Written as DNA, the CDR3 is TGTGCCAGCAGTTCAGGGTTTCGAGAGCAGTACTTC. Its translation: CASSSGFREQYF.

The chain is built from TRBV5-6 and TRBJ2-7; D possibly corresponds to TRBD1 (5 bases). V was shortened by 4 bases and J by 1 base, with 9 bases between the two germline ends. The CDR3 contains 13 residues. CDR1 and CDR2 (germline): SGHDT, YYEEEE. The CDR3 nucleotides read TGTGCCAGCAGCACCAGGGTTTCCTACGAGCAGTACTTC. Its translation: CASSTRVSYEQYF. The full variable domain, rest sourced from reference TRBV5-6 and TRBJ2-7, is DAGVTQSPTHLIKTRGQQVTLRCSPKSGHDTVSWYQQALGQGPQFIFQYYEEEERQRGNFPDRFSGHQFPNYSSELNVNALLLGDSALYLCASSTRVSYEQYFGPGTRLTVT.

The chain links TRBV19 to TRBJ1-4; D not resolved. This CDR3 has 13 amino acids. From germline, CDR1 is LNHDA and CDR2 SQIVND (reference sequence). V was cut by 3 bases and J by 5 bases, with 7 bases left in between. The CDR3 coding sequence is TGTGCCAGTAGTATCAGGTCGAATGAAAAACTGTTTTTT. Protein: CASSIRSNEKLFF.

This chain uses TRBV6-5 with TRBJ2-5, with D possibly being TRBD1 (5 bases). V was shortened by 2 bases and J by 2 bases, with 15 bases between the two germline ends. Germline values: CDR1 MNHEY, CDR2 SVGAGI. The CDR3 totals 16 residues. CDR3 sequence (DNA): TGTGCCAGCAGTTACGCCGGAACAGGAAAGCAAGAGACCCAGTACTTC. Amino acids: CASSYAGTGKQETQYF.

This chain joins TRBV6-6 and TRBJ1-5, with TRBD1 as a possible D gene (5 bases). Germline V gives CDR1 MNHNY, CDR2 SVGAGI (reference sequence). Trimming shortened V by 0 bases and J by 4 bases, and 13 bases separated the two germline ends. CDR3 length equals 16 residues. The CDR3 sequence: CASSYSQSGWNQPQHF. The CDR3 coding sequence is TGTGCCAGCAGTTACTCCCAATCAGGGTGGAATCAGCCCCAGCATTTT.

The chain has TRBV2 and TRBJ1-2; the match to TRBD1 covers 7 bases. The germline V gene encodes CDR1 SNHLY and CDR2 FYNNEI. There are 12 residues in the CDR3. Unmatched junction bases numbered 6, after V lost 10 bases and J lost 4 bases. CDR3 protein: CANWSGGYGYTF. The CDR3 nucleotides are TGTGCCAACTGGTCAGGGGGCTATGGCTACACCTTC.

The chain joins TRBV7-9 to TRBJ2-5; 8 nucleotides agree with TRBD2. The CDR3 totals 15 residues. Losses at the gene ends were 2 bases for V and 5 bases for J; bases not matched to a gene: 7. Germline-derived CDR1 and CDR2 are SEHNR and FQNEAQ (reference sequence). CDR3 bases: TGTGCCAGCAGCTTATCGGCGGCGGGGGGCGAGACCCAGTACTTC. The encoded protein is CASSLSAAGGETQYF.

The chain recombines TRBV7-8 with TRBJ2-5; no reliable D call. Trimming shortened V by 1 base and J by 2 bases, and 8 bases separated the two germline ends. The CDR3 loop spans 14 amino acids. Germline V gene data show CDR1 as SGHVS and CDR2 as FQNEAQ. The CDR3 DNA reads TGTGCCAGCAGCTTAGGAGGTCAGCAAGAGACCCAGTACTTC. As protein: CASSLGGQQETQYF.

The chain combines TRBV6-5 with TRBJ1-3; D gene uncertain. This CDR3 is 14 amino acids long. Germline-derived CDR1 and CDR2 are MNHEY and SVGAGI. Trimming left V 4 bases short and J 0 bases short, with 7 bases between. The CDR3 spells CASSSGSSGNTIYF. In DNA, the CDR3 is TGTGCCAGCAGTTCTGGGAGCTCTGGAAACACCATATATTTT.

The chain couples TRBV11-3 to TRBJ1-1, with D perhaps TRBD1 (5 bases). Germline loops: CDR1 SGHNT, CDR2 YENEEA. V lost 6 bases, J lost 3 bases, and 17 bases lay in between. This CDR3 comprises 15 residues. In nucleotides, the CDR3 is TGTGCCAGCAGAATGAACGGGGGGAGTTACACTGAAGCTTTCTTT. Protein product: CASRMNGGSYTEAFF.

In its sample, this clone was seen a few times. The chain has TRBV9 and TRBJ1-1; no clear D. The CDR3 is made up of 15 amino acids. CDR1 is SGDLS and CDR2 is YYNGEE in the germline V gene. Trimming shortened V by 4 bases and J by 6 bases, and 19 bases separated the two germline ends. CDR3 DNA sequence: TGTGCCAGCAGCCTGGACCCCACTAGAGCGTCTGAAGCTTTCTTT. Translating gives CASSLDPTRASEAFF.

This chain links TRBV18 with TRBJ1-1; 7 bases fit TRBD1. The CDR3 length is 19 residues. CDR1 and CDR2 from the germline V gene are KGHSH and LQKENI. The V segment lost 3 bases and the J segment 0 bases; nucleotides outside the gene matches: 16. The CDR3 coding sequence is TGTGCCAGCTCACCGACAGGGAGTGGGGTAATTGGCATGAACACTGAAGCTTTCTTT. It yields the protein CASSPTGSGVIGMNTEAFF.

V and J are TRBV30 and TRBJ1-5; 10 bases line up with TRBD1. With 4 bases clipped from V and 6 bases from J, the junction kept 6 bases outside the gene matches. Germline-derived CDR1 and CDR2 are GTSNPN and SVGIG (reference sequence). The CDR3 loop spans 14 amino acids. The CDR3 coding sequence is TGTGCCTGGACCCCCGGGACAGGGGTTCAGCCCCAGCATTTT. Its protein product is CAWTPGTGVQPQHF.

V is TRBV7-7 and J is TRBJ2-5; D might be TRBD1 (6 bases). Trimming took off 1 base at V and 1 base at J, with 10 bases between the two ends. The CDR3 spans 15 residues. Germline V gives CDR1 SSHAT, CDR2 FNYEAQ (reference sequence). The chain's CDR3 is CASSLDVGAQETQYF. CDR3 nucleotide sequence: TGTGCCAGCAGCTTAGATGTGGGGGCCCAAGAGACCCAGTACTTC.

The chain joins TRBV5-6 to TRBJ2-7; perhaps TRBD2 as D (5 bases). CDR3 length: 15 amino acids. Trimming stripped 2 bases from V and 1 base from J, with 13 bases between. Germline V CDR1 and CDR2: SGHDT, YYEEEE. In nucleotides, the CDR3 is TGTGCCAGCAGCTTTTATGGACTTACTTCCTACGAGCAGTACTTC. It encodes CASSFYGLTSYEQYF.

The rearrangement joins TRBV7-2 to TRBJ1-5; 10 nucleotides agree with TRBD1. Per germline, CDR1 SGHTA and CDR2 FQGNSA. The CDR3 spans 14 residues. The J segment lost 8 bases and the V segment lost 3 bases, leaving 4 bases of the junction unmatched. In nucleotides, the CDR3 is TGTGCCAGCAGCTTCGGACAGGGGGTCGAGCCCCAGCATTTT. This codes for CASSFGQGVEPQHF.

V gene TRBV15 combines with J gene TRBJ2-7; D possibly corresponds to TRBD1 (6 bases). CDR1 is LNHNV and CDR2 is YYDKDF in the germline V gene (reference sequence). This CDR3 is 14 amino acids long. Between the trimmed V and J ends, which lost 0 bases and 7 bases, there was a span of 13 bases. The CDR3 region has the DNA TGTGCCACCAGCAGAGATAGGGGGATCGCTGAGCAGTACTTC. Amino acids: CATSRDRGIAEQYF.

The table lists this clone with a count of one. The CDR3 loop reads CAWRDSYNQPQHF. The DNA for the CDR3 is TGTGCCTGGAGGGACAGTTATAATCAGCCCCAGCATTTT. The rearrangement links TRBV30 to TRBJ1-5; TRBD1 might be the D (6 bases). The CDR3 length is 13 residues. Trimming shortened V by 3 bases and J by 4 bases, and 10 bases separated the two germline ends. Germline V gene sequence: CDR1 GTSNPN, CDR2 SVGIG (reference sequence).

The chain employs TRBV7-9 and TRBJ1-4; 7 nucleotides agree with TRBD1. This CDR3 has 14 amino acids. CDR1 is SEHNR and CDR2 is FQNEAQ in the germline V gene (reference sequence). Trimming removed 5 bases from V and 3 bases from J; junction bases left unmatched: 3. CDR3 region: CASSPDRANEKLFF. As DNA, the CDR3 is TGTGCCAGCAGCCCTGACAGGGCTAATGAAAAACTGTTTTTT. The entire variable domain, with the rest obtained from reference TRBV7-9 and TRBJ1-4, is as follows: DTGVSQNPRHKITKRGQNVTFRCDPISEHNRLYWYRQTLGQGPEFLTYFQNEAQLEKSRLLSDRFSAERPKGSFSTLEIQRTEQGDSAMYLCASSPDRANEKLFFGSGTQLSVL.

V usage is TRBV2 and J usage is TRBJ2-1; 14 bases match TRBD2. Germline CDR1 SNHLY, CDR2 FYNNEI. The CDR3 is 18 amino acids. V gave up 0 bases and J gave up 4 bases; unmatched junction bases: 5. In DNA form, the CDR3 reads TGTGCCAGCAGTGAAGCCACTGGACTAGCGGGGGGTTACAATGAGCAGTTCTTC. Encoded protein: CASSEATGLAGGYNEQFF.

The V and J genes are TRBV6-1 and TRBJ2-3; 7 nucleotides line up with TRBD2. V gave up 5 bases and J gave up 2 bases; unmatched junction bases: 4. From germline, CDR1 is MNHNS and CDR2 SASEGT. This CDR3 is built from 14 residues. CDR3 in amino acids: CASSPGTNTDTQYF. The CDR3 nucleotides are TGTGCCAGCAGTCCCGGGACTAACACAGATACGCAGTATTTT.

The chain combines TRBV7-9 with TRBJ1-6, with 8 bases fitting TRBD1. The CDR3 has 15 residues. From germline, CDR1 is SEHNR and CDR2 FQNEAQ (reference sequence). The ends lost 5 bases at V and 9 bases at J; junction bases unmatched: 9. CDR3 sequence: CASSPGTGTTSPLHF. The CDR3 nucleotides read TGTGCCAGCAGCCCGGGGACAGGCACCACTTCACCCCTCCACTTT.

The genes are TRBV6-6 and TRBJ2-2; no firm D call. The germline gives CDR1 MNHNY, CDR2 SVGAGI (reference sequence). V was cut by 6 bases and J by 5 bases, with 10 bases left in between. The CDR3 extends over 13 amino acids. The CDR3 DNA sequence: TGTGCCAGCAGGGAGCTTACGACCGGGGAGCTGTTTTTT. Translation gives CASRELTTGELFF.

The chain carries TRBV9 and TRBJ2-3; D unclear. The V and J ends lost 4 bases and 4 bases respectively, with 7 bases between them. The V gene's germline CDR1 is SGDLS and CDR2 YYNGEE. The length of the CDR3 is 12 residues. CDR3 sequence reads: CASSPTADTQYF. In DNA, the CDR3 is TGTGCCAGCAGCCCAACAGCAGATACGCAGTATTTT.

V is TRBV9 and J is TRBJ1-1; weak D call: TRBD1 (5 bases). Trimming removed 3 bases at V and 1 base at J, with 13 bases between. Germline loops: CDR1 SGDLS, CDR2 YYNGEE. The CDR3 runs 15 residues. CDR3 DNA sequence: TGTGCCAGCAGCGCAGCAGGGTCCGCGAACACTGAAGCTTTCTTT. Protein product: CASSAAGSANTEAFF.

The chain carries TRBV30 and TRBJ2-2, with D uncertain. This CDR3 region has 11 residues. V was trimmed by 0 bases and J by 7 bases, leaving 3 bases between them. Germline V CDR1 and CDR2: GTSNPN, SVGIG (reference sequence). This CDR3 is CAWSVGGELFF. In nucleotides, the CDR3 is TGTGCCTGGAGTGTCGGCGGGGAGCTGTTTTTT.

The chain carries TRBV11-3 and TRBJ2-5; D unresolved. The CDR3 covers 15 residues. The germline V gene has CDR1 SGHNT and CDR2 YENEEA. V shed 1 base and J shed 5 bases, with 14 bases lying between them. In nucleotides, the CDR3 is TGTGCCAGCAGCTTAGTATCTTCTACTCTGGAGACCCAGTACTTC. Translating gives CASSLVSSTLETQYF.

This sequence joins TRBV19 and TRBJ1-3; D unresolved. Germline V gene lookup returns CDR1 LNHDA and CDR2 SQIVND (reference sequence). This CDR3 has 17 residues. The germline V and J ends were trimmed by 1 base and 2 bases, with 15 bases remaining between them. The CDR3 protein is CASSIASLSGAGNTIYF. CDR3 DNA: TGTGCCAGTAGTATAGCGTCCCTTAGCGGGGCTGGAAACACCATATATTTT.

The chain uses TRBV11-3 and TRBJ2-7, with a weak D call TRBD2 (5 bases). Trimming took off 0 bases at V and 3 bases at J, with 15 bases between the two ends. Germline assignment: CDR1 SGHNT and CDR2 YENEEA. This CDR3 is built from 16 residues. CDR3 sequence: CASSLDVAEGFYEQYF. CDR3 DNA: TGTGCCAGCAGCTTAGATGTAGCCGAGGGCTTCTACGAGCAGTACTTC.

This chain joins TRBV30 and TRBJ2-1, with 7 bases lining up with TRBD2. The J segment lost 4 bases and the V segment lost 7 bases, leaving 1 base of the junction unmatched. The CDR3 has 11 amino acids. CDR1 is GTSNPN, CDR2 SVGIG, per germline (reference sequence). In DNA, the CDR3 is TGTGCCTTGGGGGGGTACAATGAGCAGTTCTTC. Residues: CALGGYNEQFF. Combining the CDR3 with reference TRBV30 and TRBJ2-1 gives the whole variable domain SQTIHQWPATLVQPVGSPLSLECTVEGTSNPNLYWYRQAAGRGLQLLFYSVGIGQISSEVPQNLSASRPQDRQFILSSKKLLLSDSGFYLCALGGYNEQFFGPGTRLTVL.

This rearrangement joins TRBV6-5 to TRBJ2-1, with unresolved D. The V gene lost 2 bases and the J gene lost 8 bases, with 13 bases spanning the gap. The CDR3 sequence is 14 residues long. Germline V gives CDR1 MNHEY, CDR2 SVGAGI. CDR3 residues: CASSYLTTRYEQFF. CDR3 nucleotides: TGTGCCAGCAGTTACCTCACCACCAGATATGAGCAGTTCTTC.